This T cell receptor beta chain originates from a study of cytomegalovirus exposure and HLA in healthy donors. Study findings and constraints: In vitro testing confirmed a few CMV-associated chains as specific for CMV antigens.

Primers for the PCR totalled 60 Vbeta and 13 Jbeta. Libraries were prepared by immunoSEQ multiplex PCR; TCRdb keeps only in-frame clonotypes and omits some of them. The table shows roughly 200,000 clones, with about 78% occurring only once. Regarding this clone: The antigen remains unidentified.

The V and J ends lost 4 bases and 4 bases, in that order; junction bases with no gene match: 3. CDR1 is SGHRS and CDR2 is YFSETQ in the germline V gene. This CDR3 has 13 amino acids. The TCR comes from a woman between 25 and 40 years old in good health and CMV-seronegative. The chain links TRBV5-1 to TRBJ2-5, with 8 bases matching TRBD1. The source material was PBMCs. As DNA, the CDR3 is TGCGCCAGCAGCGGACAGGGTGGAGAGACCCAGTACTTC. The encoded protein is CASSGQGGETQYF.